The next 29 T cell receptor beta chains were all read from a single sample in a study of molecular identifiers for immune sequencing clone quantification. TCRdb used MiXCR to reprocess the PCR reads, holding one entry per CDR3 protein. There are approximately 680,000 distinct CDR3 sequences in the sample; 25% occur only once, and about 0.84% lies in the top ten. Sequences were obtained from naive CD8+ T cells from blood, with Jurkat cell RNA spiked in. Stated subset: FACS-sorted CD8+CD4-CCR7+CD45RA+ naive T cells. Source of these receptors: a human donor in good health. Some libraries in this study had Jurkat cell RNA spiked in.

The table lists this clonotype with a few counts. The V gene is TRBV19, the J gene TRBJ2-1; D is ambiguous. Trimming removed 5 bases from V and 4 bases from J, with 18 bases in between. This CDR3 is built from 16 residues. Germline V gene lookup returns CDR1 LNHDA and CDR2 SQIVND (reference sequence). The DNA for the CDR3 is TGTGCCAGTAGTCCACGGCAGCATTTACCGTACAATGAGCAGTTCTTC. Amino acid sequence: CASSPRQHLPYNEQFF.

The CDR3 DNA reads as TGCAGTGTCACGGGAGGGGGCACAGATACGCAGTATTTT. Translation gives CSVTGGGTDTQYF. The chain couples TRBV20-1 to TRBJ2-3, with 8 bases lining up with TRBD2. The CDR3 has 13 residues. Germline V gene data show CDR1 as DFQATT and CDR2 as SNEGSKA (reference sequence). With V trimmed by 7 bases and J by 1 base, 4 bases remained unmatched.

This clonotype was picked up many times. J is TRBJ1-1 and V is TRBV7-9, with a tentative D call TRBD1 (6 bases). The CDR3 is 18 amino acids. Trimming stripped 2 bases from V and 0 bases from J, with 19 bases between. Per the germline V gene, CDR1 is SEHNR and CDR2 is FQNEAQ (reference sequence). CDR3: CASSLPGGTGTMNTEAFF. The DNA for the CDR3 is TGTGCCAGCAGCTTACCCGGTGGAACAGGGACAATGAACACTGAAGCTTTCTTT. Supplemented by reference TRBV7-9 and TRBJ1-1, the full variable domain reads DTGVSQNPRHKITKRGQNVTFRCDPISEHNRLYWYRQTLGQGPEFLTYFQNEAQLEKSRLLSDRFSAERPKGSFSTLEIQRTEQGDSAMYLCASSLPGGTGTMNTEAFFGQGTRLTVV.

With respect to this clonotype: This may be a read error: a much more frequent sequence differs by one nucleotide. V and J are TRBV28 and TRBJ2-5, with D hard to call. The germline CDR1 and CDR2 sequences are MDHEN and SYDVKM. The CDR3 has 13 amino acids. The CDR3: CASSGTLQETQCF. The CDR3 DNA sequence: TGTGCCAGCAGTGGTACCCTCCAAGAGACCCAGTGCTTC. The entire variable domain, with the rest obtained from reference TRBV28 and TRBJ2-5, is as follows: DVKVTQSSRYLVKRTGEKVFLECVQDMDHENMFWYRQDPGLGLRLIYFSYDVKMKEKGDIPEGYSVSREKKERFSLILESASTNQTSMYLCASSGTLQETQCFGPGTRLLVL.

This clonotype was recorded a few times. The gene calls are TRBV28 and TRBJ1-4; D call uncertain. Germline V lookup: CDR1 MDHEN, CDR2 SYDVKM. CDR3 length equals 15 residues. V was shortened by 6 bases and J by 7 bases, with 18 bases between the two germline ends. CDR3 amino acids: CASRPLPLGGEKLFF. The CDR3, as DNA: TGTGCCAGCAGACCCCTACCCTTAGGCGGTGAAAAACTGTTTTTT.

The chain carries TRBV12-3 or TRBV12-4 and TRBJ1-1, with 7 bases aligning to TRBD1. The CDR3 consists of 13 residues. V lost 2 bases, J lost 12 bases, and 9 bases stayed unmatched. The CDR3 DNA sequence: TGTGCCAGCAGTTTAAAAGTGAAGGGGGCGCCTTTCTTT. It yields the protein CASSLKVKGAPFF.

This chain links TRBV27 with TRBJ1-5; D is unresolved. This CDR3 has 13 residues. Germline assignment: CDR1 MNHEY and CDR2 SMNVEV (reference sequence). V was shortened by 10 bases and J by 7 bases, with 17 bases between the two germline ends. The CDR3: CANNLSTHQPQHF. The CDR3 nucleotides read TGTGCCAACAATTTATCTACCCACCAGCCCCAGCATTTT.

This clonotype was seen ten or more times. The rearrangement joins TRBV20-1 to TRBJ2-7; 9 bases are a match to TRBD1. The V and J ends lost 5 bases and 4 bases, in that order; junction bases with no gene match: 3. The germline V gene encodes CDR1 DFQATT and CDR2 SNEGSKA (reference sequence). The CDR3 has 12 amino acids. This CDR3 is CSALGQGYEQYF. The CDR3 nucleotides are TGCAGTGCTCTGGGACAGGGTTACGAGCAGTACTTC.

The sample holds many counts of this clonotype. The chain links TRBV4-2 to TRBJ2-7; D uncertain. This CDR3 region has 14 residues. Per the germline V gene, CDR1 is LGHNA and CDR2 is YNFKEQ. Trimming took off 1 base at V and 2 bases at J, with 9 bases between the two ends. CDR3 bases: TGTGCCAGCAGCCAAGGGAAGTCGGCCTACGAGCAGTACTTC. It specifies CASSQGKSAYEQYF.

The V call is TRBV5-3, the J call TRBJ2-7, with D perhaps TRBD1 or TRBD2 (5 bases each). TRBV5-3 is recorded as an ORF, its role being uncertain. The germline V and J ends were trimmed by 8 bases and 6 bases, with 21 bases remaining between them. The CDR3 is 14 amino acids. Here the CDR3 DNA reads TGTGCCAGCAGCACGGGACCCACAAACCGCGAGCAGTACTTC. As protein: CASSTGPTNREQYF.

This chain joins TRBV7-6 and TRBJ1-1, with 9 bases that match TRBD1. CDR1 and CDR2 from the germline V gene are SGHVS and FNYEAQ. J lost 3 bases, V lost 1 base, and 6 bases had no gene match. The CDR3 consists of 16 residues. As DNA, the CDR3 is TGTGCCAGCAGCTTAGTAACGGGACAGGGAGACACTGAAGCTTTCTTT. This sequence encodes CASSLVTGQGDTEAFF. Drawing the rest from reference TRBV7-6 and TRBJ1-1, the complete variable domain is GAGVSQSPRYKVTKRGQDVALRCDPISGHVSLYWYRQALGQGPEFLTYFNYEAQQDKSGLPNDRFSAERPEGSISTLTIQRTEQRDSAMYRCASSLVTGQGDTEAFFGQGTRLTVV.

The sample holds many counts of this clonotype. V gene TRBV29-1 combines with J gene TRBJ2-3; no clear D. There are 13 residues in the CDR3. Trimming took 3 bases from V and 0 from J, leaving 7 bases between them. Germline CDR1 reads SQVTM; CDR2 reads ANQGSEA. CDR3 coding DNA: TGCAGCGTTGATCCGACTAGCACAGATACGCAGTATTTT. Amino acids: CSVDPTSTDTQYF.

Details on this clonotype: Given the absence of the conserved phenylalanine or tryptophan at the CDR3 end, a read error is likely. V and J are TRBV6-1 and TRBJ2-7, with 7 bases identical to TRBD2. This CDR3 comprises 17 residues. From germline, CDR1 is MNHNS and CDR2 SASEGT. Trimming took 2 bases from V and 0 from J; bases not matched to a gene: 10. DNA for the CDR3: TGTGCCAGCAGTGAAAAGACTAGCTCTCTTTTCTCCTACGAGCAGTACTGC. This translates into CASSEKTSSLFSYEQYC.

Points on this clonotype: Just one base apart from a much larger clone, this may be a read error. The chain joins TRBV7-9 to TRBJ1-5, with 8 positions matching TRBD1. The germline CDR1 and CDR2 sequences are SEHNR and FQNEAQ (reference sequence). The V gene end was trimmed by 5 bases and the J gene end by 6 bases; junction bases not matched to a gene: 12. The CDR3 is made up of 16 amino acids. The CDR3 is CASSEDRGKGTQPQHF. The CDR3 nucleotides read TGTGCCAGCAGCGAAGACAGGGGAAAAGGCACTCAGCCCCAGCATTTT.

This clonotype was seen only a few times. The chain uses TRBV5-6 and TRBJ2-7; a weak D match, TRBD1 (6 bases). Germline V gives CDR1 SGHDT, CDR2 YYEEEE. The CDR3 covers 15 residues. V gave up 1 base and J gave up 6 bases, with 17 bases separating them. The CDR3 DNA follows: TGTGCCAGCAGCTTGACGACAGGATGGAATGCCGAGCAGTACTTC. Translating it yields CASSLTTGWNAEQYF.

This clonotype was observed at least ten times. The chain combines TRBV7-9 with TRBJ2-3, with 10 bases lining up with TRBD1. Germline assignment: CDR1 SEHNR and CDR2 FQNEAQ (reference sequence). CDR3 length: 15 amino acids. V was clipped by 10 bases and J by 2 bases; unmatched bases: 9. CDR3: CATQAGQGFTDTQYF. The CDR3 DNA sequence: TGTGCCACCCAAGCGGGACAGGGGTTCACAGATACGCAGTATTTT.

This clonotype has at least ten counts. The rearrangement uses TRBV4-1 and TRBJ1-6; D is undetermined. Germline assignment: CDR1 MGHRA and CDR2 YSYEKL. The CDR3 has 13 residues. The V and J ends lost 2 bases and 1 base respectively, with 0 bases between them. The CDR3 DNA reads TGCGCCAGCAGCCAATCCTATAATTCACCCCTCCACTTT. It yields the protein CASSQSYNSPLHF.

The J gene is TRBJ2-7, the V gene TRBV6-2 or TRBV6-3; TRBD1 aligns across 9 bases. V shed 5 bases, J shed 2 bases, and the junction held 4 bases outside the gene matches. Germline V gene sequence: CDR1 MNHEY, CDR2 SVGEGT. The CDR3 loop spans 14 amino acids. This chain's CDR3 is CASSDGDRAYEQYF. CDR3 in DNA: TGTGCCAGCAGTGACGGGGACAGGGCCTACGAGCAGTACTTC.

The sample holds a few counts of this clonotype. The chain is built from TRBV2 and TRBJ1-2; perhaps TRBD1 as D (6 bases). The CDR3 spans 13 residues. V lost 4 bases to trimming and J lost 8 bases, with 14 bases between them. Germline V gene data show CDR1 as SNHLY and CDR2 as FYNNEI. CDR3 residues: CASSAVQGLGYTF. For the CDR3, the DNA is TGTGCCAGCAGTGCCGTACAGGGCTTAGGCTACACCTTC.

This clonotype was picked up many times. This sequence joins TRBV20-1 and TRBJ2-7; D ambiguous. The V end was cut by 6 bases, the J end by 0 bases, with 15 bases between. Germline V gene data show CDR1 as DFQATT and CDR2 as SNEGSKA (reference sequence). There are 14 residues in the CDR3. CDR3 loop: CSAESKASSYEQYF. For the CDR3, the DNA is TGCAGTGCCGAAAGCAAGGCGTCCTCCTACGAGCAGTACTTC.

This clonotype was recorded many times. V is TRBV6-5 and J is TRBJ1-6, with D unclear. From germline, CDR1 is MNHEY and CDR2 SVGAGI. This CDR3 is 10 amino acids long. V was pared by 8 bases and J by 8 bases, with 4 bases between. The CDR3 protein is CASGHSPLHF. The CDR3 DNA reads TGTGCCAGCGGCCATTCACCCCTCCACTTT.

Note on this clonotype: The junction does not match germline at one end; this may be a read error. The CDR3 region has the DNA TGTGCCACCAGTGATTCAAGGGGGGACAGCACGGATACGCAGTATTTT. It is translated as CATSDSRGDSTDTQYF. This chain links TRBV24-1 with TRBJ2-3; a weak D match, TRBD1 (7 bases). The CDR3 runs to 16 residues. Germline assignment: CDR1 KGHDR and CDR2 SFDVKD.

This clonotype was counted ten times or more. The CDR3 DNA reads as TGTGCCAGCAGCTTGGGACACAGGGTGAACACTGAAGCTTTCTTT. This sequence encodes CASSLGHRVNTEAFF. The V gene is TRBV7-2, the J gene TRBJ1-1, with D possibly TRBD1 on 6 matching bases. The V gene lost 3 bases and the J gene lost 0 bases, with 11 bases spanning the gap. The CDR3 is made up of 15 amino acids. CDR1 is SGHTA and CDR2 is FQGNSA in the germline V gene.

The chain joins TRBV6-6 to TRBJ2-5; D gene unclear. Germline CDR1 reads MNHNY; CDR2 reads SVGAGI (reference sequence). The V and J ends lost 11 bases and 5 bases respectively, with 12 bases between them. The CDR3 contains 11 residues. CDR3 region: CAPGTRETQYF. CDR3 DNA sequence: TGTGCCCCCGGAACCCGGGAGACCCAGTACTTC.

This clonotype has just a few counts. This rearrangement joins TRBV4-1 to TRBJ2-1, with 7 bases fitting TRBD1. The CDR3 is 16 amino acids. CDR1 is MGHRA, CDR2 YSYEKL, per germline. The V and J ends lost 1 base and 2 bases, in that order; junction bases with no gene match: 5. CDR3: CASSQVPGQTYNEQFF. The CDR3 coding sequence is TGCGCCAGCAGCCAAGTCCCGGGACAGACCTACAATGAGCAGTTCTTC.

The gene calls are TRBV7-9 and TRBJ1-4; D remains ambiguous. V lost 4 bases, J lost 7 bases, and 4 bases lay in between. CDR3 length equals 11 residues. Germline CDR1 is SEHNR and CDR2 is FQNEAQ (reference sequence). The CDR3 DNA reads TGTGCCAGCAGCTATAGTGAAAAACTGTTTTTT. It encodes CASSYSEKLFF. Looking up the rest from reference TRBV7-9 and TRBJ1-4 gives the full variable domain: DTGVSQNPRHKITKRGQNVTFRCDPISEHNRLYWYRQTLGQGPEFLTYFQNEAQLEKSRLLSDRFSAERPKGSFSTLEIQRTEQGDSAMYLCASSYSEKLFFGSGTQLSVL.

This clonotype was seen only a few times. This sequence joins TRBV6-5 and TRBJ2-7; D is perhaps TRBD2 (6 bases). Per germline, CDR1 MNHEY and CDR2 SVGAGI. Trimming cost V 6 bases and J 3 bases, with 15 bases left between them. The CDR3 has 14 amino acids. DNA for the CDR3: TGTGCCAGCAGCCAGACTAGTTGGGGCTACGAGCAGTACTTC. It is translated as CASSQTSWGYEQYF.

This clonotype has at least ten counts. This rearrangement joins TRBV10-3 to TRBJ2-3; tentative D call: TRBD1 (7 bases). The CDR3 is 17 residues long. Germline CDR1 and CDR2: ENHRY and SYGVKD. Trimming removed 3 bases at V and 1 base at J, with 17 bases between. DNA of the CDR3: TGTGCCATCAGTGACCCCGGAGGGGGCTTCGGCACAGATACGCAGTATTTT. Translating it yields CAISDPGGGFGTDTQYF.

The sample holds many counts of this clonotype. This chain links TRBV27 with TRBJ1-5; possible D gene TRBD1, 5 bases. The CDR3 totals 15 residues. Trimming pared 5 bases from V and 2 bases from J, leaving 13 bases between. Germline V lookup: CDR1 MNHEY, CDR2 SMNVEV (reference sequence). The CDR3 sequence is CASSKQGVGNQPQHF. CDR3 in DNA: TGTGCCAGCAGTAAGCAGGGAGTGGGCAATCAGCCCCAGCATTTT.